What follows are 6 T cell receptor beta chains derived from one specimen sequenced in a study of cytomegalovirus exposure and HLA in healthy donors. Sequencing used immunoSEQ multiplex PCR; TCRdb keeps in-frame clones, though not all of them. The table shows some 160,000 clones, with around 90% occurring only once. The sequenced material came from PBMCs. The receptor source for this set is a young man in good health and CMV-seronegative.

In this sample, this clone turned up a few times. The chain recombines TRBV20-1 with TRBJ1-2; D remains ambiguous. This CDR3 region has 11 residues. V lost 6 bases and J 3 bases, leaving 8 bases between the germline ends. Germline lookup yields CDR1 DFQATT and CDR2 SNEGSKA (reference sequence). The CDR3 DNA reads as TGCAGTGCCGAGGCTTACTATGGCTACACCTTC. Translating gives CSAEAYYGYTF.

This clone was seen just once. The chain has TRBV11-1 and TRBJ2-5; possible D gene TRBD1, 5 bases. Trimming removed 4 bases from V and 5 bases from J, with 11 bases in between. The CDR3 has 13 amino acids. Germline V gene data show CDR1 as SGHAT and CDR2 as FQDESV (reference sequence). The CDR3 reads CASSSRDGETQYF. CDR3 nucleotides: TGTGCCAGCAGCTCCAGGGATGGGGAGACCCAGTACTTC. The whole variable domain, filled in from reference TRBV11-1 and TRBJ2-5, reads EAEVAQSPRYKITEKSQAVAFWCDPISGHATLYWYRQILGQGPELLVQFQDESVVDDSQLPKDRFSAERLKGVDSTLKIQPAELGDSAMYLCASSSRDGETQYFGPGTRLLVL.

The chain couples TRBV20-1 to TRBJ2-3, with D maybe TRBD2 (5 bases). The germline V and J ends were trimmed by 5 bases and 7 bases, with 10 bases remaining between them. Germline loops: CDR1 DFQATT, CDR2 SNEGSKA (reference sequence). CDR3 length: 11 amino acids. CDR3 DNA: TGCAGTGCTGACTATACAAATACGCAGTATTTT. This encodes CSADYTNTQYF.

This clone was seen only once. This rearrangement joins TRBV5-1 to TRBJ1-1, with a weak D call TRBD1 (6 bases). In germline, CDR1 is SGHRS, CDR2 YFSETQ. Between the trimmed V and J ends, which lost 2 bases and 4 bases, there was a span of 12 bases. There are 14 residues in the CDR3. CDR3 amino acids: CASSFGGGSTEAFF. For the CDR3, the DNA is TGCGCCAGCAGCTTCGGGGGCGGGAGCACTGAAGCTTTCTTT.

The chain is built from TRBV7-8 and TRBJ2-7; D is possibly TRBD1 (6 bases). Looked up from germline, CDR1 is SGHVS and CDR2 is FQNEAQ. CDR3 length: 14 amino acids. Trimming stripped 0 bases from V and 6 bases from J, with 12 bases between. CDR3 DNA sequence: TGTGCCAGCAGCTTAGCAGAGGGGGTGGGCGAGCAGTACGTC. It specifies CASSLAEGVGEQYV.

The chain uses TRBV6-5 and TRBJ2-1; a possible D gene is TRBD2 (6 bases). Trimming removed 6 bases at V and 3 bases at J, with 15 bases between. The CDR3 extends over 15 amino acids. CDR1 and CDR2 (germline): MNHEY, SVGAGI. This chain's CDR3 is CASSPLADSYNEQFF. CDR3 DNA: TGTGCCAGCAGCCCACTAGCAGATAGCTACAATGAGCAGTTCTTC.